Each of the 25 T cell receptor beta chains below was sequenced from the same sample in a study of blood T cell repertoires in COVID-19. Using immunoSEQ multiplex PCR, the repertoire was profiled, and TCRdb retains in-frame clones only, with some absent. This sample has around 300,000 clones, with 80% to 95% found just once. The sample comprised PBMCs or T cells enriched from blood (not recorded which). The receptors stem from a woman aged 30 to 39 who had recovered from COVID-19.

The gene calls are TRBV11-2 and TRBJ2-1; D is undetermined. The CDR3 has 18 amino acids. The germline V gene encodes CDR1 SGHAT and CDR2 FQNNGV. Deletions cut 1 base from V and 0 bases from J, with 16 bases between. Written as DNA, the CDR3 is TGTGCCAGCAGCTTAGTGTTTGGCAGTTCTAGCTCCTACAATGAGCAGTTCTTC. It codes for CASSLVFGSSSSYNEQFF. Supplemented by reference TRBV11-2 and TRBJ2-1, the full variable domain reads EAGVAQSPRYKIIEKRQSVAFWCNPISGHATLYWYQQILGQGPKLLIQFQNNGVVDDSQLPKDRFSAERLKGVDSTLKIQPAKLEDSAVYLCASSLVFGSSSSYNEQFFGPGTRLTVL.

This clone has a single count. This rearrangement joins TRBV21-1 to TRBJ1-5; TRBD1, the table's D call, was not compared with the DNA. TRBV21-1 is a known pseudogene. CDR3 size: 17 residues. The CDR3 nucleotides are TGTGCCAGCAGCAAAGCGCTCACAGGGTATAGCAATCAGCCCCAGCATTTT. It codes for CASSKALTGYSNQPQHF.

The V gene is TRBV9, the J gene TRBJ1-2; a weak D match, TRBD1 (6 bases). CDR1 and CDR2 from the germline V gene are SGDLS and YYNGEE. There are 13 residues in the CDR3. Trimming cost V 0 bases and J 8 bases, with 11 bases left between them. For the CDR3, the DNA is TGTGCCAGCAGCGTAGGAGCAGGGGAAGGCTACACCTTC. Residues: CASSVGAGEGYTF. Drawing the rest from reference TRBV9 and TRBJ1-2, the complete variable domain is DSGVTQTPKHLITATGQRVTLRCSPRSGDLSVYWYQQSLDQGLQFLIQYYNGEERAKGNILERFSAQQFPDLHSELNLSSLELGDSALYFCASSVGAGEGYTFGSGTRLTVV.

The V gene is TRBV5-5, the J gene TRBJ2-7; 7 nucleotides match TRBD1. From germline, CDR1 is SGHKS and CDR2 YYEKEE (reference sequence). V shed 4 bases, J shed 5 bases, and the junction held 9 bases outside the gene matches. CDR3 length: 14 amino acids. This CDR3 reads CASSHDRAIHEQYF. The CDR3 DNA reads as TGTGCCAGCAGCCACGACAGGGCGATCCACGAGCAGTACTTC. The whole variable domain, filled in from reference TRBV5-5 and TRBJ2-7, reads DAGVTQSPTHLIKTRGQQVTLRCSPISGHKSVSWYQQVLGQGPQFIFQYYEKEERGRGNFPDRFSARQFPNYSSELNVNALLLGDSALYLCASSHDRAIHEQYFGPGTRLTVT.

This chain uses TRBV7-2 with TRBJ2-7, with 10 bases matching TRBD1. The CDR3 extends over 17 amino acids. Germline CDR1 is SGHTA and CDR2 is FQGNSA. The ends lost 4 bases at V and 0 bases at J; junction bases unmatched: 9. The CDR3 here is CASSSTPGQGNSYEQYF. CDR3 DNA sequence: TGTGCCAGCAGCTCAACTCCGGGACAGGGGAACTCCTACGAGCAGTACTTC.

The chain is built from TRBV7-9 and TRBJ1-1, with D uncertain. The CDR3 loop spans 14 amino acids. The V gene lost 5 bases and the J gene lost 4 bases, with 14 bases spanning the gap. Germline CDR1 reads SEHNR; CDR2 reads FQNEAQ (reference sequence). In nucleotides, the CDR3 is TGTGCCAGCAGCCCCTCGTGGGAGTCCACTGAAGCTTTCTTT. Protein product: CASSPSWESTEAFF.

The chain has TRBV28 and TRBJ2-7, with D possibly TRBD1 on 6 matching bases. The CDR3 runs 13 residues. Deletions cut 7 bases from V and 4 bases from J, with 14 bases between. Germline loops: CDR1 MDHEN, CDR2 SYDVKM. The CDR3 bases are TGTGCCAGCATGGTCAGGGGTCTGTACGAGCAGTACTTC. It is translated as CASMVRGLYEQYF.

This clone was counted a few times. V usage is TRBV28 and J usage is TRBJ2-7; 9 positions agree with TRBD2. The CDR3 length is 15 residues. Germline trimming cut 5 bases from V and 0 bases from J; bases unmatched to any gene: 5. Germline V gene lookup returns CDR1 MDHEN and CDR2 SYDVKM. The CDR3 DNA reads TGTGCCAGCAGTCTCAAAGCGGGAGGCTCCTACGAGCAGTACTTC. This gives the protein CASSLKAGGSYEQYF.

The V and J genes are TRBV28 and TRBJ1-3, with D perhaps TRBD1 (5 bases). V lost 2 bases to trimming and J lost 5 bases, with 13 bases between them. CDR1 is MDHEN and CDR2 is SYDVKM in the germline V gene. This CDR3 contains 15 residues. The DNA of the CDR3 is TGTGCCAGCAGTTTACCCAGGGAGGGTCGAAACACCATATATTTT. Translation: CASSLPREGRNTIYF.

V is TRBV5-1 and J is TRBJ2-2; 12 bases match TRBD1. V trimming: 4 bases; J trimming: 4 bases; junction bases outside the gene matches: 8. The CDR3 is 17 amino acids. CDR1 SGHRS and CDR2 YFSETQ come from the germline V gene. The CDR3 here is CASSILGQGAGTGELFF. The CDR3 nucleotides read TGCGCCAGCAGCATACTGGGACAGGGGGCCGGCACCGGGGAGCTGTTTTTT.

The V and J genes are TRBV6-5 and TRBJ2-7; a weak D match, TRBD2 (5 bases). Germline V gene sequence: CDR1 MNHEY, CDR2 SVGAGI. The CDR3 contains 14 residues. The germline V and J ends were trimmed by 4 bases and 1 base, with 11 bases remaining between them. The CDR3 sequence is CASSSTPGSYEQYF. The CDR3 nucleotides read TGTGCCAGCAGTTCCACTCCGGGGTCCTACGAGCAGTACTTC.

The genes are TRBV9 and TRBJ2-7; 7 nucleotides agree with TRBD2. Per the germline V gene, CDR1 is SGDLS and CDR2 is YYNGEE. Germline trimming cut 0 bases from V and 6 bases from J; bases unmatched to any gene: 9. The CDR3 covers 15 residues. For the CDR3, the DNA is TGTGCCAGCAGCGTAGTAGGGGAGGGATTCCGCGAGCAGTACTTC. Translated: CASSVVGEGFREQYF.

This clone was recorded a few times. The chain has TRBV10-3 and TRBJ2-1; a weak D match, TRBD2 (5 bases). CDR1 and CDR2 from the germline V gene are ENHRY and SYGVKD. Between the trimmed V and J ends, which lost 0 bases and 5 bases, there was a span of 14 bases. CDR3 size: 16 residues. CDR3 DNA sequence: TGTGCCATCAGTGAGTCGAAGCGAGCGGTGAACAATGAGCAGTTCTTC. It yields the protein CAISESKRAVNNEQFF.

The chain uses TRBV7-8 and TRBJ1-3; D not certain. V was clipped by 4 bases and J by 2 bases, with 12 bases between them. The CDR3 is 15 amino acids. The germline CDR1 and CDR2 sequences are SGHVS and FQNEAQ. CDR3 amino acids: CASSSQTFTGNTIYF. CDR3 coding DNA: TGTGCCAGCAGCTCCCAGACTTTCACTGGAAACACCATATATTTT.

This clone was seen just once. This chain connects TRBV20-1 to TRBJ1-2; maybe TRBD1 (6 bases). V lost 3 bases, J lost 4 bases, and 15 bases lay in between. The CDR3 consists of 14 residues. CDR1 and CDR2 (germline): DFQATT, SNEGSKA (reference sequence). CDR3 loop: CSASLSGAVYGYTF. CDR3 coding DNA: TGCAGTGCTAGTCTTTCAGGGGCCGTCTATGGCTACACCTTC.

J is TRBJ2-1 and V is TRBV7-2; no reliable D call. Between the trimmed V and J ends, which lost 2 bases and 3 bases, there was a span of 20 bases. Germline lookup yields CDR1 SGHTA and CDR2 FQGNSA. This CDR3 has 18 amino acids. The CDR3 DNA is TGTGCCAGCAGCTTAAAGTACCGAAGCGAGAGGATCTACAATGAGCAGTTCTTC. Its protein is CASSLKYRSERIYNEQFF. Supplemented by reference TRBV7-2 and TRBJ2-1, the full variable domain reads GAGVSQSPSNKVTEKGKDVELRCDPISGHTALYWYRQSLGQGLEFLIYFQGNSAPDKSGLPSDRFSAERTGGSVSTLTIQRTQQEDSAVYLCASSLKYRSERIYNEQFFGPGTRLTVL.

The DNA for the CDR3 is TGTGCCAGCAGTGACATAGGGGGCACAGATACGCAGTATTTT. It encodes CASSDIGGTDTQYF. V gene TRBV27 combines with J gene TRBJ2-3; D possibly corresponds to TRBD1 (5 bases). CDR1 is MNHEY, CDR2 SMNVEV, per germline (reference sequence). Trimming stripped 5 bases from V and 1 base from J, with 10 bases between. This CDR3 spans 14 amino acids.

This chain connects TRBV11-2 to TRBJ1-1; TRBD1 aligns across 8 bases. CDR1 is SGHAT and CDR2 is FQNNGV in the germline V gene. V dropped 7 bases and J dropped 1; count of bases not matched to a gene: 5. The CDR3 is 14 amino acids. CDR3 DNA sequence: TGTGCCAGCACCCGGACAGGGAAGAACACTGAAGCTTTCTTT. Translation: CASTRTGKNTEAFF.

This clone was counted a single time. The chain is built from TRBV27 and TRBJ2-3; no clear D. Deletions cut 6 bases from V and 0 bases from J, with 10 bases between. The length of the CDR3 is 14 residues. Per the germline V gene, CDR1 is MNHEY and CDR2 is SMNVEV (reference sequence). CDR3 residues: CASRKRESTDTQYF. CDR3 in DNA: TGTGCCAGCAGAAAGCGAGAGAGCACAGATACGCAGTATTTT.

This chain joins TRBV6-6 and TRBJ2-2; D not certain. CDR3 length equals 11 residues. V lost 11 bases and J 3 bases, leaving 7 bases between the germline ends. Germline CDR1 is MNHNY and CDR2 is SVGAGI (reference sequence). The CDR3 nucleotides are TGTGCCGTCCGTGACACCGGGGAGCTGTTTTTT. It is translated as CAVRDTGELFF.

The chain links TRBV5-6 to TRBJ2-7; 7 bases match TRBD1. The length of the CDR3 is 14 residues. CDR1 and CDR2 (germline): SGHDT, YYEEEE. The V segment lost 4 bases and the J segment 7 bases; nucleotides outside the gene matches: 11. CDR3 bases: TGTGCCAGCAGCCTGGAGACAGGGATGGATGAGCAGTACTTC. Protein product: CASSLETGMDEQYF.

V is TRBV24-1 and J is TRBJ2-1; D is perhaps TRBD1 (7 bases). The length of the CDR3 is 15 residues. The germline V gene encodes CDR1 KGHDR and CDR2 SFDVKD. V gave up 0 bases and J gave up 6 bases, with 11 bases separating them. As DNA, the CDR3 is TGTGCCACCAGTGATTTGCAGGGGGACTTCAATGAGCAGTTCTTC. This translates into CATSDLQGDFNEQFF.

The rearrangement joins TRBV21-1 to TRBJ2-7; the table names TRBD2, a call not compared with the DNA. TRBV21-1 is a pseudogene locus. This CDR3 is 18 amino acids long. The CDR3 loop is CASSNPFSGSHDSYEQYF. CDR3 nucleotide sequence: TGTGCCAGCAGCAACCCATTTAGCGGGTCCCATGATTCCTACGAGCAGTACTTC.

The chain joins TRBV6-5 to TRBJ2-7; 13 nucleotides agree with TRBD2. CDR3 size: 15 residues. CDR1 and CDR2 from the germline V gene are MNHEY and SVGAGI. The J segment lost 6 bases and the V segment lost 7 bases, leaving 9 bases of the junction unmatched. CDR3 DNA sequence: TGTGCCAGCACCCGGACTAGCGGGGGACGAAGCGAGCAGTACTTC. Its translation is CASTRTSGGRSEQYF.

There are a few counts of this clone. The rearrangement links TRBV18 to TRBJ1-4, with D possibly matching TRBD1 (6 bases). Germline V gene lookup returns CDR1 KGHSH and CDR2 LQKENI. Deletions cut 3 bases from V and 7 bases from J, with 12 bases between. This CDR3 contains 14 residues. The CDR3 DNA reads as TGTGCCAGCTCACCTGAAGGGGGGGCTGAAAAACTGTTTTTT. Its translation: CASSPEGGAEKLFF.